Following are 18 T cell receptor beta chains from one sample sequenced in a study of blood T cells in healthy people across ages (dated by TCRdb to about 2015). The library was obtained by 5' RACE. Reads for this sample came from an Illumina HiSeq 2500. A second PCR of about 6 to 12 cycles was run with a J-beta primer mix and a sample-barcoded 5' primer. TCRdb reprocessing: public reads trimmed at Q25 with fastp, clones called with MiXCR, in-frame beta chains kept. CDR3 protein duplicates are merged, each entry listing the most common genes and DNA. This sample holds hundreds of thousands of distinct CDR3 sequences; 56% were observed only once. The ten largest clones take up roughly 25% of the sample. Sequencing used blood. All receptors derive from a man aged 35-49 years in good health.

The genes are TRBV7-9 and TRBJ2-3, with a tentative D call TRBD1 (6 bases). V was shortened by 6 bases and J by 2 bases, with 12 bases between the two germline ends. Germline V gene sequence: CDR1 SEHNR, CDR2 FQNEAQ (reference sequence). The CDR3 is 14 amino acids. In DNA form, the CDR3 reads TGTGCCAGCAGTCAGACAGGAAACACAGATACGCAGTATTTT. It translates to CASSQTGNTDTQYF.

V and J are TRBV28 and TRBJ2-3; 7 bases align to TRBD1. CDR3 length: 15 residues. Germline CDR1 MDHEN, CDR2 SYDVKM. V lost 5 bases to trimming and J lost 0 bases; unmatched junction nucleotides: 5. The CDR3 sequence is CASSTGQASTDTQYF. CDR3 bases: TGTGCCAGCAGTACCGGACAGGCTAGCACAGATACGCAGTATTTT.

This clonotype was detected only a few times. The V gene is TRBV5-1, the J gene TRBJ2-1, with D perhaps being TRBD1 or TRBD2 (5 bases each). Trimming stripped 4 bases from V and 4 bases from J, with 15 bases between. CDR1 SGHRS and CDR2 YFSETQ come from the germline V gene. This CDR3 is built from 15 residues. The CDR3 DNA reads TGCGCCAGCAGCCACCCTGGTGGGGGATACAATGAGCAGTTCTTC. Its translation is CASSHPGGGYNEQFF.

The genes are TRBV28 and TRBJ2-5; 8 bases align to TRBD1. Looked up from germline, CDR1 is MDHEN and CDR2 is SYDVKM. J gave up 5 bases and V 3 bases, and 8 bases lay outside the gene matches. The length of the CDR3 is 15 residues. CDR3 protein: CASSFIRGRGETQYF. The CDR3 DNA is TGTGCCAGCAGTTTCATCAGGGGGCGAGGGGAGACCCAGTACTTC.

V gene TRBV15 combines with J gene TRBJ1-1; D unclear. Trimming left V 3 bases short and J 5 bases short, with 10 bases between. The CDR3 runs 13 residues. Germline V gives CDR1 LNHNV, CDR2 YYDKDF (reference sequence). The CDR3 DNA is TGTGCCACCAGCAGTGACCTTATAACTGAAGCTTTCTTT. Amino acid sequence: CATSSDLITEAFF.

This clonotype was found many times. The genes are TRBV12-3 or TRBV12-4 and TRBJ2-3; D is ambiguous. This CDR3 is 12 amino acids long. Trimming shortened V by 3 bases and J by 2 bases, and 3 bases separated the two germline ends. In DNA form, the CDR3 reads TGTGCCAGCAGTTTTGTCACAGATACGCAGTATTTT. Amino acid sequence: CASSFVTDTQYF.

As regards this clonotype: This may come from a read error, since a much larger clone is one base off. The V and J genes are TRBV3-1 and TRBJ2-5; possibly TRBD2 for D (5 bases). Germline V gene sequence: CDR1 LGHDT, CDR2 YNNKEL (reference sequence). The CDR3 is made up of 11 amino acids. V was pared by 3 bases and J by 11 bases, with 10 bases between. CDR3 sequence: CASSQRRGQYF. CDR3 nucleotide sequence: TGTGCCAGCAGCCAGAGACGCGGGCAGTACTTC.

V gene TRBV19 combines with J gene TRBJ1-5, with D possibly matching TRBD1 (5 bases). Germline CDR1 and CDR2: LNHDA and SQIVND (reference sequence). With 1 base removed from V and 4 bases from J, the gap between germline ends came to 14 bases. The CDR3 is 16 amino acids. CDR3 DNA sequence: TGTGCCAGTAGTATAGCGGGGCAGGGAACGAATCAGCCCCAGCATTTT. It codes for CASSIAGQGTNQPQHF.

This clonotype was observed a few times. The chain carries TRBV3-1 and TRBJ2-5; 7 bases are a match to TRBD1. From germline, CDR1 is LGHDT and CDR2 YNNKEL (reference sequence). This CDR3 region has 15 residues. With 2 bases clipped from V and 5 bases from J, the junction kept 8 bases outside the gene matches. CDR3: CASSQQPGGRETQYF. The CDR3 region has the DNA TGTGCCAGCAGCCAACAACCAGGGGGTAGGGAGACCCAGTACTTC.

The J gene is TRBJ2-2, the V gene TRBV9; 15 positions match TRBD2. The CDR3 runs to 17 residues. In germline, CDR1 is SGDLS, CDR2 YYNGEE. Losses at the gene ends were 3 bases for V and 6 bases for J; bases not matched to a gene: 6. The CDR3 sequence: CASSARTSGGVSGELFF. As DNA, the CDR3 is TGTGCCAGCAGCGCCCGGACTAGCGGGGGGGTCTCCGGGGAGCTGTTTTTT.

This clonotype was seen a few times. The chain joins TRBV28 to TRBJ2-7; a possible D gene is TRBD2 (6 bases). The CDR3 sequence is 13 residues long. V was pared by 7 bases and J by 2 bases, with 12 bases between. From germline, CDR1 is MDHEN and CDR2 SYDVKM. The CDR3, as DNA: TGTGCCAGCATGGTTGGAGGGACCTACGAGCAGTACTTC. Protein: CASMVGGTYEQYF.

J is TRBJ1-1 and V is TRBV20-1; no reliable D call. Germline loops: CDR1 DFQATT, CDR2 SNEGSKA (reference sequence). The CDR3 consists of 14 residues. V lost 6 bases, J lost 1 base, and 15 bases lay in between. The CDR3 DNA reads as TGCAGTGCCACGTACCGGAATACGAACACTGAAGCTTTCTTT. It codes for CSATYRNTNTEAFF.

V and J are TRBV4-3 and TRBJ2-5; 9 bases are a match to TRBD2. V shed 0 bases, J shed 11 bases, and the junction held 16 bases outside the gene matches. The CDR3 contains 17 residues. Germline-derived CDR1 and CDR2 are LGHNA and YSLEER. CDR3 bases: TGCGCCAGCAGCCAAGAGAGCTCTAGCGGGGTGAACAATGAGCAGTACTTC. Protein: CASSQESSSGVNNEQYF.

This clonotype was picked up one time. The chain links TRBV4-2 to TRBJ2-1; D gene unclear. This CDR3 is 14 amino acids long. The V end lost 0 bases, the J end lost 7 bases, and 10 bases lay between the germline ends. Germline-derived CDR1 and CDR2 are LGHNA and YNFKEQ. The CDR3 here is CASSQDPEANEQFF. The CDR3 DNA reads as TGTGCCAGCAGCCAAGATCCCGAGGCGAATGAGCAGTTCTTC.

A few counts support this clonotype. The CDR3 sequence is CASSYPGGPPDTQYF. The CDR3 region has the DNA TGTGCCAGCAGTTACCCAGGGGGACCCCCAGATACGCAGTATTTT. The chain couples TRBV6-2 or TRBV6-3 to TRBJ2-3, with 7 nucleotides matching TRBD1. CDR3 length equals 15 residues. J gave up 4 bases and V 2 bases, and 6 bases lay outside the gene matches. From germline, CDR1 is MNHEY and CDR2 SVGEGT.

The gene calls are TRBV28 and TRBJ2-4; tentative D call: TRBD1 (5 bases). This CDR3 comprises 16 residues. Germline CDR1 and CDR2: MDHEN and SYDVKM. The ends were cut back, 3 bases at V and 1 base at J, with 13 bases in the middle. As DNA, the CDR3 is TGTGCCAGCAGTTTGTCCCTCGGACATGCCAAAAACATTCAGTACTTC. Its translation: CASSLSLGHAKNIQYF.

This clonotype was observed at least ten times. The rearrangement links TRBV9 to TRBJ2-7; 12 positions match TRBD2. Germline trimming cut 4 bases from V and 5 bases from J; bases unmatched to any gene: 7. The length of the CDR3 is 15 residues. Germline V gene sequence: CDR1 SGDLS, CDR2 YYNGEE. The CDR3 DNA follows: TGTGCCAGCAGCTTTGGACTAGCGGGACCCAACGAGCAGTACTTC. As protein: CASSFGLAGPNEQYF.

There are many counts of this clonotype. The chain links TRBV28 to TRBJ2-5; D ambiguous. Germline V gives CDR1 MDHEN, CDR2 SYDVKM. Deletions cut 6 bases from V and 5 bases from J, with 10 bases between. The CDR3 sequence is 12 residues long. CDR3 nucleotide sequence: TGTGCCAGCAGCTCCTCTGGTGAGACCCAGTACTTC. The encoded protein is CASSSSGETQYF.